This is a list of T cell receptor beta chains from one sample in a study of blood T cell repertoires in COVID-19. TCRdb's copy holds only in-frame clones and misses some; the assay was immunoSEQ multiplex PCR. The data hold some 85,000 clones, with about 89% observed a single time. Sequenced input: peripheral blood. The receptor set was obtained from a man over 45 with acute or convalescent COVID-19. Both conserved end residues are part of each CDR3. Each record gives: J gene, D gene, V gene, clone size, CDR3 protein, CDR3 DNA. D genes are given only for firm matches. Expanded clones are given a class, and other clones once, few, many or no size at all.

TRBJ2-1,TRBD2,TRBV19,.,CASTASGGNNEQFF,TGTGCCAGTACCGCTAGCGGGGGGAACAATGAGCAGTTCTTC
TRBJ1-2,TRBD1,TRBV27,.,CASSRLQGDGYTF,TGTGCCAGCAGTCGCCTACAGGGGGATGGCTACACCTTC
TRBJ2-2,TRBD1,TRBV11-2,few,CASSLIQGATGELFF,TGTGCCAGCAGCTTAATACAGGGGGCGACCGGGGAGCTGTTTTTT
TRBJ1-1,.,TRBV4-1,.,CASSQQGRAFF,TGCGCCAGCAGCCAACAGGGTAGGGCTTTCTTT
TRBJ1-1,.,TRBV19,.,CASSIRGVSGRNTEAFF,TGTGCCAGTAGTATAAGAGGTGTCAGCGGCCGGAACACTGAAGCTTTCTTT
TRBJ2-7,.,TRBV24-1,once,CATREEGSSYEQYF,TGTGCCACCAGAGAGGAAGGGAGCTCCTACGAGCAGTACTTC
TRBJ1-1,TRBD1,TRBV30,.,CAGNRGRFTEAFF,TGTGCCGGCAACAGGGGGCGCTTCACTGAAGCTTTCTTT
TRBJ2-2,.,TRBV6-6,.,CASRDPGIINTGELFF,TGTGCCAGCAGGGATCCAGGGATAATAAACACCGGGGAGCTGTTTTTT
TRBJ1-4,.,TRBV5-1,.,CASSRLTTNEKLFF,TGCGCCAGCTCAAGACTTACAACTAATGAAAAACTGTTTTTT
TRBJ2-2,.,TRBV30,.,CAFKNAEAPMKTGELFF,TGTGCCTTCAAAAACGCCGAAGCCCCGATGAAGACCGGGGAGCTGTTTTTT
TRBJ2-2,TRBD1,TRBV6-5,.,CASRGQGHTGELFF,TGTGCCAGCAGGGGACAGGGTCACACCGGGGAGCTGTTTTTT
TRBJ2-3,.,TRBV19,.,CASSIIGANTQYF,TGTGCCAGTAGTATTATCGGTGCAAATACGCAGTATTTT
TRBJ1-1,.,TRBV10-3,.,CAISVSGGNTEAFF,TGTGCCATCAGTGTTTCGGGGGGCAACACTGAAGCTTTCTTT
TRBJ1-6,.,TRBV4-2,.,CASSQSGGGGFSYNSPLHF,TGTGCCAGCAGCCAGTCCGGCGGGGGGGGATTTTCCTATAATTCACCCCTCCACTTT
TRBJ2-1,.,TRBV13,.,CASSLRLEAPEQFF,TGTGCCAGCAGCTTACGGCTAGAGGCCCCCGAGCAGTTCTTC
TRBJ1-2,.,TRBV7-2,.,CASSPGSGRSGYTF,TGTGCCAGCAGCCCGGGGTCGGGGAGGAGTGGCTACACCTTC
TRBJ2-2,.,TRBV3-1/TRBV3-2,few,CASSPPLTSGELFF,TGTGCCAGCAGCCCTCCTCTGACTAGCGGGGAGCTGTTTTTT
TRBJ1-1,TRBD1,TRBV7-9,.,CASSDLNRGVGEAFF,TGTGCCAGCAGCGACCTAAACAGGGGTGTGGGTGAAGCTTTCTTT
TRBJ2-6,.,TRBV5-1,once,CASSLTGQNSGANVLTF,TGCGCCAGCAGCTTGACAGGCCAAAACTCTGGGGCCAACGTCCTGACTTTC
TRBJ2-1,.,TRBV5-4,.,CASSFDTNEQFF,TGTGCCAGCAGCTTTGACACCAATGAGCAGTTCTTC
TRBJ2-5,.,TRBV3-1/TRBV3-2,.,CASSQGPGVGTQYF,TGTGCCAGCAGCCAAGGCCCAGGGGTCGGGACCCAGTACTTC
TRBJ1-5,.,TRBV5-4,.,CASSLGGSNQPQHF,TGTGCCAGCAGCTTAGGAGGGAGCAATCAGCCCCAGCATTTT
TRBJ1-5,.,TRBV21-1,.,CASSKTGTMAGNQPQHF,TGTGCCAGCAGCAAAACCGGGACAATGGCCGGCAATCAGCCCCAGCATTTT
TRBJ1-3,.,TRBV4-1,.,CASSNSGRNTIYF,TGCGCCAGCAGTAATTCAGGGAGAAACACCATATATTTT
TRBJ1-2,.,TRBV28,.,CASSPHSPTENYGYTF,TGTGCCAGCAGTCCACATTCTCCGACAGAAAACTATGGCTACACCTTC
TRBJ2-1,TRBD2,TRBV4-2,once,CASSQAASGGAGYEQFF,TGTGCCAGCAGCCAAGCGGCTAGCGGGGGGGCGGGATATGAGCAGTTCTTC
TRBJ1-2,.,TRBV30,.,CAWRGQGLIYGYTF,TGTGCCTGGAGGGGCCAGGGTCTTATCTATGGCTACACCTTC
TRBJ1-1,.,TRBV14,.,CASSQKADYTEAFF,TGTGCCAGCAGCCAAAAGGCGGACTACACTGAAGCTTTCTTT
TRBJ2-3,.,TRBV5-1,.,CASRQAPTDTQYF,TGCGCCAGCAGACAGGCCCCCACAGATACGCAGTATTTT
TRBJ2-1,TRBD2,TRBV7-3,.,CASSLMGGNEQFF,TGTGCCAGCAGCTTAATGGGGGGGAATGAGCAGTTCTTC
TRBJ1-3,.,TRBV5-4,.,CASSHRERRNTIYF,TGTGCCAGCAGCCACAGGGAGCGTCGGAACACCATATATTTT
TRBJ1-1,.,TRBV7-3,.,CASSQGGAEAFF,TGTGCCAGCAGCCAGGGAGGCGCTGAAGCTTTCTTT
TRBJ1-2,TRBD1,TRBV10-3,.,CAISGDRAYGYTF,TGTGCCATCAGTGGGGACAGGGCCTATGGCTACACCTTC
TRBJ1-2,.,TRBV12-3/TRBV12-4,.,CASSYFYGYTF,TGTGCCAGCAGTTACTTCTATGGCTACACCTTC
TRBJ1-1,TRBD1,TRBV25-1,.,CASSDRGLTEAFF,TGTGCCAGCAGTGACAGGGGGCTAACTGAAGCTTTCTTT
TRBJ1-4,TRBD1,TRBV27,.,CASRRTGGDEKLFF,TGTGCCAGCAGGAGGACAGGGGGTGATGAAAAACTGTTTTTT
TRBJ1-3,.,TRBV11-2,.,CASSLTKGSSGNTIYF,TGTGCCAGCAGCTTAACAAAAGGGAGCTCTGGAAACACCATATATTTT
TRBJ1-1,.,TRBV6-6,few,CASSYGLAYENTEAFF,TGTGCCAGCAGTTACGGGCTAGCGTATGAGAACACTGAAGCTTTCTTT